This T cell receptor beta chain was captured in a study of blood T cell repertoires in COVID-19. Study context: Collection of acute and convalescent COVID-19 samples took place in the United States, Italy and Spain. Nucleic acid was either cDNA or gDNA, and it came from T cells, B-cell-depleted T cells, or PBMCs.

In the original processing: Amplifying reference gene primers gave estimates of nucleated cell counts. Profiled with immunoSEQ multiplex PCR; TCRdb holds only in-frame clones, not every one. From that table come the V and J calls and clone size; the DNA was used to work out D and trimming. Among about 220,000 clones listed, more than 70% were seen once. The study assigned cohorts using participant-reported clinical history. Looked up from germline, CDR1 is SGHNT and CDR2 is YENEEA. The CDR3 consists of 15 residues. V lost 5 bases to trimming and J lost 5 bases, with 16 bases between them. The clonotype was recovered from a woman aged 40-49 years with acute COVID-19. Input material: PBMCs or T cells enriched from blood (not recorded which). The chain links TRBV11-3 to TRBJ2-1; D is unresolved. The CDR3 region has the DNA TGTGCCAGCAGCCCGCGTGTCAGGCCAAACAATGAGCAGTTCTTC. This codes for CASSPRVRPNNEQFF.